These 3 T cell receptor beta chains came from one sample sequenced in a study of T cells after yellow fever vaccination (dated by TCRdb to the late 2010s). The library was built by means of 5' RACE. Instrument on record: Illumina HiSeq 2500. In-frame beta chains were kept once TCRdb had trimmed the public reads at Q25 with fastp and called clones with MiXCR. Records with the same CDR3 protein are collapsed into one entry carrying the most frequent genes and DNA. This sample is represented by approximately 580,000 distinct CDR3 sequences; about 15% of them were singletons. The ten largest clones add up to 17% of the sample. In the paper's terms, the treatment or condition label means: live attenuated yellow fever vaccine strain. The sample was PBMCs, taken 4 to 5 days after the first yellow fever vaccination. The receptors were sampled from a man younger than 35 who received the YFV17D yellow fever vaccine.

The chain couples TRBV6-5 to TRBJ2-7; D uncertain. CDR1 MNHEY and CDR2 SVGAGI come from the germline V gene. There are 14 residues in the CDR3. V was pared by 2 bases and J by 2 bases, with 10 bases between. CDR3 region: CASSYIGGPYEQYF. The DNA of the CDR3 is TGTGCCAGCAGTTACATAGGTGGGCCCTACGAGCAGTACTTC.

The V and J genes are TRBV12-3 or TRBV12-4 and TRBJ1-3, with D perhaps matching TRBD1 (6 bases). The V end was cut by 5 bases, the J end by 0 bases, with 11 bases between. This CDR3 has 15 residues. For the CDR3, the DNA is TGTGCCAGCAGTCGCCGGGACATCTCTGGAAACACCATATATTTT. Its protein is CASSRRDISGNTIYF.

The chain employs TRBV18 and TRBJ1-3; possibly TRBD1 for D (5 bases). The CDR3 is 15 residues long. The germline V and J ends were trimmed by 6 bases and 1 base, with 13 bases remaining between them. Germline-derived CDR1 and CDR2 are KGHSH and LQKENI. In DNA form, the CDR3 reads TGTGCCAGCTCTCCGGCCGGGACGTCTGGAAACACCATATATTTT. Encoded protein: CASSPAGTSGNTIYF.